These T cell receptor beta chains were read from a single sample in a study of regulatory T cells in long-lasting Graves disease. Each CDR3 protein gets one entry after TCRdb re-called the multiplex PCR reads with MiXCR. The data hold approximately 690,000 distinct CDR3 sequences, with 25% to 35% observed a single time. The sample in question was peripheral blood mononuclear cells (PBMCs), obtained when the disease was refractory, from a patient treated with antithyroid drugs. The receptors shown here come from a female donor with Graves disease. CDR3s include the opening cysteine and the closing phenylalanine or tryptophan. D genes are given only for firm matches. The size entry is marked missing in some rows and otherwise reads once, few, many or a size class.

V: TRBV24-1; J: TRBJ2-7; D: TRBD2; size: .; DNA: TGTGCCACCAGGAACCCCAGACTAGCTGGAGAGCAGTACTTC; CDR3: CATRNPRLAGEQYF
V: TRBV15; J: TRBJ2-2; D: .; size: few; DNA: TGTGCCACCAGCAGAGGCTCCTCCACCGGGGAGCTGTTTTTT; CDR3: CATSRGSSTGELFF
V: TRBV3-1; J: TRBJ2-3; D: .; size: .; DNA: TGTGCCAGCAGCCCCGAGTATCGGGCGGGCGATTCGTACGGCACAGATACGCAGTATTTT; CDR3: CASSPEYRAGDSYGTDTQYF
V: TRBV10-2; J: TRBJ1-5; D: TRBD1; size: .; DNA: TGCGCCTCTAATTCCGGTGGGACAGGGGGAGGCAGCAATCAGCCCCAGCATTTT; CDR3: CASNSGGTGGGSNQPQHF
V: TRBV7-9; J: TRBJ1-2; D: TRBD1; size: few; DNA: TGTGCCAGCAGCAAAGACAGGGCGCTCCTTCGTAACTATGGCTACACCTTC; CDR3: CASSKDRALLRNYGYTF
V: TRBV7-9; J: TRBJ2-5; D: TRBD1; size: .; DNA: TGTGCCAGCAGCTTAGCCGGGACAGGGTCGCAGACCCAGTACTTC; CDR3: CASSLAGTGSQTQYF
V: TRBV6-1; J: TRBJ1-1; D: .; size: few; DNA: TGTGCCAGCAGACCCGGACGGCCCACTGAAGCTTTCTTT; CDR3: CASRPGRPTEAFF
V: TRBV2; J: TRBJ1-1; D: TRBD1; size: .; DNA: TGTGCCAGCAGTGAAGAGAAAGGGGGCCTCACTGAAGCTTTCTTT; CDR3: CASSEEKGGLTEAFF
V: TRBV30; J: TRBJ1-6; D: TRBD1; size: .; DNA: TGTGCCTGGAAATCAGGGGGAAATTCACCCCTCCACTTT; CDR3: CAWKSGGNSPLHF
V: TRBV9; J: TRBJ1-1; D: .; size: .; DNA: TGTGCCAGCAGCGTAGACTTACCGAACACTGAAGCTTTCTTT; CDR3: CASSVDLPNTEAFF
V: TRBV2; J: TRBJ2-5; D: .; size: many; DNA: TGTGCCAGCAGTGAATTCGTAGAGACCCAGTACTTC; CDR3: CASSEFVETQYF
V: TRBV19; J: TRBJ1-5; D: .; size: .; DNA: TGTGCCAGTAGTATGAGGTCCGGCTCCGCGAGGCCTCAGCCCCAGCATTTT; CDR3: CASSMRSGSARPQPQHF
V: TRBV28; J: TRBJ1-4; D: TRBD1; size: .; DNA: TGTGCCAGCGCAACAGGGGGCAATGAAAAACTGTTTTTT; CDR3: CASATGGNEKLFF
V: TRBV29-1; J: TRBJ1-2; D: .; size: .; DNA: TGCAGCGTTGTGCCAGGGGTGTATGGCTACACCTTC; CDR3: CSVVPGVYGYTF
V: TRBV6-5; J: TRBJ1-4; D: .; size: few; DNA: TGTGCCAGCAGTTTGGGCCGGCGGGACGAAAAACTGTTTTTT; CDR3: CASSLGRRDEKLFF
V: TRBV25-1; J: TRBJ2-3; D: TRBD2; size: .; DNA: TGTGCCAGCAGTGAACTAGCGGGGCGACCCTATACGCAGTATTTT; CDR3: CASSELAGRPYTQYF
V: TRBV19; J: TRBJ2-7; D: TRBD2; size: .; DNA: TGTGCCAGTAGTGCAGCGGGAGGGGCCTACGAGCAGTACTTC; CDR3: CASSAAGGAYEQYF
V: TRBV20-1; J: TRBJ1-6; D: TRBD1; size: few; DNA: TGCAGTGCTCAACAGGGGAATGGATCACCCCTCCACTTT; CDR3: CSAQQGNGSPLHF
V: TRBV6-2/TRBV6-3; J: TRBJ1-1; D: TRBD1; size: few; DNA: TGTGCCAGCAGTAAATTCCGGGACAGGGCTAAGAACACTGAAGCTTTCTTT; CDR3: CASSKFRDRAKNTEAFF
V: TRBV28; J: TRBJ1-1; D: TRBD1; size: many; DNA: TGTGCCAGCAGTCCGGACAGGGCAGGGACTGAAGCTTTCTTT; CDR3: CASSPDRAGTEAFF
V: TRBV29-1; J: TRBJ1-2; D: .; size: many; DNA: TGCAGCGTCGCGCCGGGCCCTAACTATGGCTACACCTTC; CDR3: CSVAPGPNYGYTF
V: TRBV27; J: TRBJ2-5; D: .; size: .; DNA: TGTGCCAGCAGACCCAGGACAGCCGAAAAGACCCAGTACTTC; CDR3: CASRPRTAEKTQYF
V: TRBV19; J: TRBJ1-1; D: .; size: .; DNA: TGTGCCAGTAGTATAACGGCCCATGAAGCTTTCTTT; CDR3: CASSITAHEAFF
V: TRBV6-1; J: TRBJ1-1; D: .; size: many; DNA: TGTGCCAGCAGTGCCGGACCCCAGGTTGAAGCTTTCTTT; CDR3: CASSAGPQVEAFF
V: TRBV28; J: TRBJ1-1; D: TRBD1; size: .; DNA: TGTGCCAGCAGTTATGAGGACAGGGTGGGGGCTTTCTTT; CDR3: CASSYEDRVGAFF
V: TRBV6-2/TRBV6-3; J: TRBJ1-5; D: .; size: few; DNA: TGTGCCGCCAATCAGCCCCAGCATTTT; CDR3: CAANQPQHF
V: TRBV29-1; J: TRBJ1-1; D: TRBD1; size: .; DNA: TGCAGCGCCTTGGACAGGCGGGATGAAGCTTTCTTT; CDR3: CSALDRRDEAFF
V: TRBV27; J: TRBJ1-2; D: TRBD1; size: .; DNA: TGTGCCAGCAGATCATCGGGACAGCAACATGGCTACACCTTC; CDR3: CASRSSGQQHGYTF
V: TRBV6-1; J: TRBJ1-5; D: .; size: few; DNA: TGTGCCAGCAGTGAATTGGTGGGGAGTAATCAGCCCCAGCATTTT; CDR3: CASSELVGSNQPQHF